This TCR beta chain was retrieved from a study of T-cell reconstitution after alpha-beta-depleted transplantation in children (dated by TCRdb to about 2016). Describing the broader study: Using TCR repertoire profiling, the study followed T-cell immune reconstitution in a quantitative way in children after TCRalphabeta/CD19-depleted allogeneic hematopoietic cell transplantation.

The germline V and J ends show losses of 6 bases and 9 bases respectively, and no gene match explains 4 bases of the junction. The CDR3 runs 13 residues from the cysteine to the phenylalanine. Just CDR3 DNA is preserved here, 39 bases in frame from base 1. Looking up the germline V gene yields CDR1 MDHEN and CDR2 SYDVKM. Libraries were built with PCR. Sequencing used an Illumina HiSeq 2500. To normalize quantification of the TCRbeta repertoire, the TCR libraries were built with molecular barcoding that relied on unique molecular identifiers. The public reads were reanalyzed by TCRdb: fastp trimming at Q25, MiXCR alignment, in-frame beta chains only. When rows share a CDR3 protein, they turn into one entry using the most common DNA and genes. This sample lists almost 400,000 distinct CDR3 sequences; approximately 20% were detected once. 3.5% to 4% of the sample is in the top ten clones. Worth noting for this clonotype: The target of this receptor is not known. No per-base quality is available; no much larger clone lies one base away.

The receptor was isolated from a human donor who donated a stem cell graft to a child with acute myeloid leukemia. This material consisted of PBMCs from the stem cell graft donor, taken from the stem cell graft. Rearrangement joined TRBV28 to TRBJ2-1; 11 central nucleotides agree with TRBD2. Here the CDR3 is given as CASRTSGNTEQFF. The nucleotides read TGTGCCAGCAGGACTAGCGGGAATACTGAGCAGTTCTTC.